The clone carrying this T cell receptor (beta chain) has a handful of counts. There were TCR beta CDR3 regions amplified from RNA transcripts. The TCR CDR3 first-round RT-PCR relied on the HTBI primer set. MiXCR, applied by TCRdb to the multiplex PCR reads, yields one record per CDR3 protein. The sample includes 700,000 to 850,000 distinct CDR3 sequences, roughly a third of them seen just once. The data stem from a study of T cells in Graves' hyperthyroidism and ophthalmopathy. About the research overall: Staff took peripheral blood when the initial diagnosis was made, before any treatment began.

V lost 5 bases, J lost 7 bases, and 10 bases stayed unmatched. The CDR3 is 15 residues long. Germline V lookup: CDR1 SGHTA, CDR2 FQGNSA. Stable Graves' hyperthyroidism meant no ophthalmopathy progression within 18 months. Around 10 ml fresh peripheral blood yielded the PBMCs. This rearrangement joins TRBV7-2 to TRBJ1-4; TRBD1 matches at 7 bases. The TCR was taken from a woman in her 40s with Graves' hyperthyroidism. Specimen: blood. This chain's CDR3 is CASSAQRGLREKLFF. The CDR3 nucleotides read TGTGCCAGCAGCGCGCAGAGGGGGCTGCGTGAAAAACTGTTTTTT.